One sample yielded the 29 T cell receptor beta chains listed below, sequenced in a study of response to subunit inactivated influenza vaccine (dated by TCRdb to between 2018 and 2020). Preparation of the library involved RT-PCR. The instrument was an Illumina HiSeq 2500. TCRdb passed the public sequencing reads through fastp at Q25 and MiXCR, retaining productive beta sequences. Entries are consolidated by CDR3 protein sequence, retaining the most common genes and DNA. The sample table holds hundreds of thousands of distinct CDR3 sequences, of which roughly 8.2% were seen once. Approximately 12% of the sample rests with the top ten. This sample comprised PBMCs from blood, obtained less than 30 months after vaccination. Every receptor here comes from a man aged 50-75 years who received an inactivated influenza vaccine. Donor details come from another sample of the same person, matched by shared clones.

The chain carries TRBV4-3 and TRBJ2-7, with TRBD2 identical over 13 bases. V was clipped by 0 bases and J by 0 bases; unmatched bases: 5. The germline V gene has CDR1 LGHNA and CDR2 YSLEER. The CDR3 spans 18 residues. Here the CDR3 DNA reads TGCGCCAGCAGCCAAGAGGCGACTAGCGGGAGGAGCTCCTACGAGCAGTACTTC. This gives the protein CASSQEATSGRSSYEQYF.

The rearrangement links TRBV24-1 to TRBJ2-1; D gene unclear. Looked up from germline, CDR1 is KGHDR and CDR2 is SFDVKD. The CDR3 runs 13 residues. With 4 bases removed from V and 8 bases from J, the gap between germline ends came to 11 bases. CDR3 bases: TGTGCCACCAGTGACCCGACCCTGGATGAGCAGTTCTTC. Its translation is CATSDPTLDEQFF.

This clonotype has just a few counts. This chain uses TRBV6-5 with TRBJ1-2, with a weak D call TRBD1 (6 bases). V was clipped by 0 bases and J by 4 bases, with 12 bases between them. From germline, CDR1 is MNHEY and CDR2 SVGAGI. The length of the CDR3 is 15 residues. The CDR3 protein is CASSYSPQGTYGYTF. Written as DNA, the CDR3 is TGTGCCAGCAGTTACTCACCACAGGGCACCTATGGCTACACCTTC.

The table lists this clonotype with many counts. The chain recombines TRBV7-8 with TRBJ2-2; 8 bases agree with TRBD1. V dropped 6 bases and J dropped 5; count of bases not matched to a gene: 11. This CDR3 is built from 16 residues. CDR1 is SGHVS and CDR2 is FQNEAQ in the germline V gene. CDR3 bases: TGTGCCAGCAGTACAGGACAGGGTGGTTGGACCGGGGAGCTGTTTTTT. This gives the protein CASSTGQGGWTGELFF. The full variable domain, its missing parts supplied by reference TRBV7-8 and TRBJ2-2, is GAGVSQSPRYKVAKRGQDVALRCDPISGHVSLFWYQQALGQGPEFLTYFQNEAQLDKSGLPSDRFFAERPEGSVSTLKIQRTQQEDSAVYLCASSTGQGGWTGELFFGEGSRLTVL.

This clonotype was observed a few times. V usage is TRBV5-1 and J usage is TRBJ2-1, with 11 positions matching TRBD2. In germline, CDR1 is SGHRS, CDR2 YFSETQ. CDR3 length equals 16 residues. V lost 0 bases, J lost 10 bases, and 9 bases stayed unmatched. The CDR3 region is CASSLVGTSGFFEQFF. The CDR3, as DNA: TGCGCCAGCAGCTTGGTTGGGACTAGCGGTTTCTTCGAGCAGTTCTTC.

This clonotype was detected only a few times. This chain joins TRBV6-2 or TRBV6-3 and TRBJ2-3, with TRBD2 identical over 12 bases. Germline values: CDR1 MNHEY, CDR2 SVGEGT. The ends lost 4 bases at V and 10 bases at J; junction bases unmatched: 15. This CDR3 is built from 17 residues. CDR3 residues: CASSSFSGTSGPSSQYF. CDR3 sequence (DNA): TGTGCCAGCAGTTCCTTCTCCGGGACTAGCGGGCCTTCGTCGCAGTATTTT.

The chain has TRBV11-2 and TRBJ2-2, with D uncertain. This CDR3 has 16 amino acids. From germline, CDR1 is SGHAT and CDR2 FQNNGV. V was pared by 5 bases and J by 2 bases, with 15 bases between. CDR3 in amino acids: CASSPKGRANTGELFF. In nucleotides, the CDR3 is TGTGCCAGCAGCCCCAAGGGCAGAGCTAACACCGGGGAGCTGTTTTTT. Supplemented by reference TRBV11-2 and TRBJ2-2, the full variable domain reads EAGVAQSPRYKIIEKRQSVAFWCNPISGHATLYWYQQILGQGPKLLIQFQNNGVVDDSQLPKDRFSAERLKGVDSTLKIQPAKLEDSAVYLCASSPKGRANTGELFFGEGSRLTVL.

This clonotype occurred many times. This sequence joins TRBV4-3 and TRBJ1-2; D is perhaps TRBD1 (6 bases). Per the germline V gene, CDR1 is LGHNA and CDR2 is YSLEER. The CDR3 contains 14 residues. Between the trimmed V and J ends, which lost 1 base and 5 bases, there was a span of 11 bases. CDR3 bases: TGCGCCAGCAGCCAAGCGGGAGGGGGTTATGGCTACACCTTC. It translates to CASSQAGGGYGYTF.

This clonotype was seen repeatedly, ten times or more. The chain is built from TRBV20-1 and TRBJ2-2; 7 bases map to TRBD1. This CDR3 is 15 amino acids long. CDR1 DFQATT and CDR2 SNEGSKA come from the germline V gene (reference sequence). With V trimmed by 4 bases and J by 6 bases, 11 bases remained unmatched. CDR3 amino acids: CSATRQGSRPGELFF. CDR3 DNA sequence: TGCAGTGCTACTAGACAGGGAAGTCGGCCCGGGGAGCTGTTTTTT.

The sample holds many counts of this clonotype. The rearrangement uses TRBV9 and TRBJ2-7, with 8 bases identical to TRBD1. The CDR3 is made up of 15 amino acids. CDR1 SGDLS and CDR2 YYNGEE come from the germline V gene. V lost 4 bases and J lost 2; bases outside the gene matches: 8. DNA of the CDR3: TGTGCCAGCAGCACGCGAGACAGGGGCCCCTACGAGCAGTACTTC. Its translation is CASSTRDRGPYEQYF.

This clonotype was counted many times. V is TRBV6-5 and J is TRBJ2-1; a possible D gene is TRBD2 (5 bases). V lost 2 bases and J lost 4, with 12 bases in between. Germline CDR1 MNHEY, CDR2 SVGAGI. The CDR3 sequence is 15 residues long. The chain's CDR3 is CASSYDSRGYNEQFF. CDR3 DNA sequence: TGTGCCAGCAGTTACGATTCTCGGGGTTACAATGAGCAGTTCTTC.

This clonotype was recorded a few times. The CDR3 DNA sequence: TGTGCCAGCGATTCCTGGGACAGACACAATCAGCCCCAGCATTTT. Translation gives CASDSWDRHNQPQHF. The chain combines TRBV6-1 with TRBJ1-5; 7 bases fit TRBD1. The CDR3 is 15 residues long. The V and J ends lost 8 bases and 3 bases, in that order; junction bases with no gene match: 10. Looked up from germline, CDR1 is MNHNS and CDR2 is SASEGT.

There are a few counts of this clonotype. The chain is built from TRBV20-1 and TRBJ2-3; the D gene is possibly TRBD1 (5 bases). CDR1 and CDR2 (germline): DFQATT, SNEGSKA (reference sequence). V lost 6 bases, J lost 0 bases, and 10 bases lay in between. The CDR3 runs to 13 residues. The chain's CDR3 is CSAARDSTDTQYF. The CDR3 coding sequence is TGCAGTGCAGCCAGGGATAGCACAGATACGCAGTATTTT.

This clonotype has a handful of counts. V is TRBV12-3 or TRBV12-4 and J is TRBJ2-1; D perhaps matches TRBD2 (6 bases). The CDR3 loop spans 12 amino acids. V was clipped by 6 bases and J by 6 bases, with 9 bases between them. The CDR3 spells CASSHSGNEQFF. DNA of the CDR3: TGTGCCAGCAGCCATAGCGGCAATGAGCAGTTCTTC.

This clonotype was picked up a small number of times. The chain employs TRBV6-2 or TRBV6-3 and TRBJ2-4; D is undetermined. CDR3 length equals 14 residues. V dropped 0 bases and J dropped 6 bases, with 9 bases sitting between them. CDR1 MNHEY and CDR2 SVGEGT come from the germline V gene. This CDR3 is CASSYSLTGNIQYF. The DNA of the CDR3 is TGTGCCAGCAGTTACTCTCTAACGGGAAACATTCAGTACTTC.

The chain couples TRBV20-1 to TRBJ1-5; D is unresolved. The CDR3 is made up of 15 amino acids. V was trimmed by 3 bases and J by 5 bases, leaving 17 bases between them. Germline V lookup: CDR1 DFQATT, CDR2 SNEGSKA (reference sequence). In nucleotides, the CDR3 is TGCAGTGCTAGTAAGTTTTTGGGAGTAGATCAGCCCCAGCATTTT. This sequence encodes CSASKFLGVDQPQHF.

This clonotype showed up just a few times. The CDR3 DNA sequence: TGTGCCAGCAGCGTAGACGATAAGGGGGCGCGTAATTCACCCCTCCACTTT. It encodes CASSVDDKGARNSPLHF. The V gene is TRBV9, the J gene TRBJ1-6; 7 bases are shared with TRBD1. The CDR3 is 17 residues long. Germline V lookup: CDR1 SGDLS, CDR2 YYNGEE. The junction had 9 bases not matched to a gene; V was cut back by 0 bases and J by 6 bases.

This clonotype was seen only a few times. CDR3 sequence: CASSIRPGVWSRESDTGELFF. The CDR3 DNA reads TGTGCCAGTAGTATACGACCCGGGGTCTGGTCACGGGAGTCTGACACCGGGGAGCTGTTTTTT. J is TRBJ2-2 and V is TRBV19; D might be TRBD2 (6 bases). Germline V CDR1 and CDR2: LNHDA, SQIVND (reference sequence). The ends were cut back, 2 bases at V and 3 bases at J, with 28 bases in the middle. The CDR3 covers 21 residues.

This clonotype was detected a few times. The chain carries TRBV18 and TRBJ2-5; maybe TRBD1 (5 bases). V gave up 1 base and J gave up 5 bases, with 11 bases separating them. This CDR3 region has 14 residues. CDR1 is KGHSH, CDR2 LQKENI, per germline. The CDR3 spells CASSPRQGVETQYF. Written as DNA, the CDR3 is TGTGCCAGCTCACCACGGCAGGGTGTGGAGACCCAGTACTTC.

This clonotype was counted at least ten times. V usage is TRBV12-3 or TRBV12-4 and J usage is TRBJ2-5, with TRBD1 matching over 7 bases. CDR3 length: 16 amino acids. V lost 5 bases, J lost 3 bases, and 12 bases stayed unmatched. The CDR3 bases are TGTGCCAGCAGTACACCCCGGGACAGTTCCGAAGAGACCCAGTACTTC. It yields the protein CASSTPRDSSEETQYF.

The V call is TRBV20-1, the J call TRBJ1-1; 9 bases agree with TRBD1. CDR1 and CDR2 from the germline V gene are DFQATT and SNEGSKA (reference sequence). V gave up 5 bases and J gave up 3 bases; unmatched junction bases: 4. The CDR3 runs to 13 residues. CDR3 region: CSAPRDRDTEAFF. CDR3 in DNA: TGCAGTGCTCCACGGGACAGGGACACTGAAGCTTTCTTT.

This clonotype was detected ten times or more. The rearrangement links TRBV11-2 to TRBJ2-3, with 10 bases lining up with TRBD2. Looked up from germline, CDR1 is SGHAT and CDR2 is FQNNGV. The CDR3 has 18 residues. V shed 5 bases, J shed 2 bases, and the junction held 13 bases outside the gene matches. CDR3 nucleotides: TGTGCCAGCAGCACTGGACTAGCGGAGCTCTGGGACACAGATACGCAGTATTTT. This sequence encodes CASSTGLAELWDTDTQYF.

This clonotype was counted between two and nine times. The chain links TRBV9 to TRBJ2-3; perhaps TRBD2 as D (6 bases). This CDR3 is built from 12 residues. Germline V gene lookup returns CDR1 SGDLS and CDR2 YYNGEE. Trimming removed 4 bases at V and 9 bases at J, with 12 bases between. For the CDR3, the DNA is TGTGCCAGCAGCCCGACGACTAGAACGCAGTATTTT. The encoded protein is CASSPTTRTQYF.

The genes are TRBV29-1 and TRBJ2-1; the D gene could be TRBD1 or TRBD2 (5 bases each). V shed 7 bases and J shed 8 bases, with 18 bases lying between them. The CDR3 totals 13 residues. Germline V gives CDR1 SQVTM, CDR2 ANQGSEA. The CDR3 nucleotides are TGCAGCGCCGGGACGTCACCGGGCCATGAGCAGTTCTTC. Residues: CSAGTSPGHEQFF.

This clonotype came up many times. This chain uses TRBV18 with TRBJ2-1; unclear D gene. V was shortened by 3 bases and J by 6 bases, with 15 bases between the two germline ends. CDR1 KGHSH and CDR2 LQKENI come from the germline V gene. The CDR3 contains 15 residues. CDR3 region: CASSPAVSRVNEQFF. The CDR3, as DNA: TGTGCCAGCTCACCTGCAGTATCAAGGGTCAATGAGCAGTTCTTC.

This chain links TRBV7-3 with TRBJ2-2; D possibly corresponds to TRBD2 (6 bases). V lost 1 base, J lost 7 bases, and 16 bases lay in between. The CDR3 contains 16 residues. CDR1 and CDR2 (germline): SGHTA, FQGTGA. The CDR3: CASSLNSRGSGGELFF. CDR3 in DNA: TGTGCCAGCAGCTTAAACAGTCGGGGGAGCGGCGGGGAGCTGTTTTTT.

This clonotype was detected many times. The CDR3 protein is CSARDAQREGNYGYTF. CDR3 in DNA: TGCAGTGCTAGAGATGCCCAAAGGGAGGGTAACTATGGCTACACCTTC. The chain is built from TRBV20-1 and TRBJ1-2; no clear D. This CDR3 region has 16 residues. Deletions cut 0 bases from V and 1 base from J, with 15 bases between. The germline V gene has CDR1 DFQATT and CDR2 SNEGSKA (reference sequence).

Only a few counts were recorded for this clonotype. The chain recombines TRBV12-3 or TRBV12-4 with TRBJ1-1; tentative D call: TRBD1 (5 bases). V lost 5 bases, J lost 5 bases, and 18 bases lay in between. This CDR3 has 15 residues. The CDR3 sequence: CASSPGTNRGTEAFF. CDR3 bases: TGTGCCAGCAGTCCAGGGACGAACCGAGGGACTGAAGCTTTCTTT.

This clonotype showed up just a few times. The V gene is TRBV7-9, the J gene TRBJ1-4, with 7 bases identical to TRBD1. Germline CDR1 SEHNR, CDR2 FQNEAQ (reference sequence). Trimming took 1 base from V and 4 from J; bases not matched to a gene: 3. The CDR3 runs 15 residues. The CDR3 spells CASSLVGQINEKLFF. The CDR3 coding sequence is TGTGCCAGCAGCTTAGTGGGACAGATTAATGAAAAACTGTTTTTT.